The 24 T cell receptor beta chains below all came from one sample that was sequenced in a study of cytomegalovirus exposure and HLA in healthy donors. PCR involved 60 Vbeta and 13 Jbeta primers. The table came from immunoSEQ multiplex PCR; TCRdb's copy has only in-frame clones and leaves some out. The sample records 120,000 or so clones, around 80% being singletons. The source material was PBMCs. The receptors originated from a man aged 25 to 40 in good health and CMV-seropositive.

The chain links TRBV6-1 to TRBJ2-5, with unresolved D. CDR3 length: 14 amino acids. Germline values: CDR1 MNHNS, CDR2 SASEGT. With 2 bases removed from V and 4 bases from J, the gap between germline ends came to 11 bases. For the CDR3, the DNA is TGTGCCAGCAGTGAACCAGGAAATAGAGAGACCCAGTACTTC. Translated, it gives CASSEPGNRETQYF.

This rearrangement joins TRBV27 to TRBJ2-7, with 8 bases lining up with TRBD2. This CDR3 has 14 residues. Germline loops: CDR1 MNHEY, CDR2 SMNVEV (reference sequence). V lost 2 bases and J lost 6; bases outside the gene matches: 6. CDR3 region: CASSLAGLAGEQYF. In DNA form, the CDR3 reads TGTGCCAGCAGTTTAGCGGGTCTAGCGGGCGAGCAGTACTTC.

V is TRBV7-9 and J is TRBJ1-2; 12 positions agree with TRBD1. The CDR3 totals 17 residues. Germline assignment: CDR1 SEHNR and CDR2 FQNEAQ (reference sequence). The V segment lost 3 bases and the J segment 2 bases; nucleotides outside the gene matches: 7. Written as DNA, the CDR3 is TGTGCCAGCAGCTTTACGGGACAGGGGGCGGTGAACTATGGCTACACCTTC. Its translation is CASSFTGQGAVNYGYTF.

This sequence joins TRBV2 and TRBJ1-1; perhaps TRBD1 as D (6 bases). The CDR3 length is 13 residues. V was pared by 5 bases and J by 2 bases, with 9 bases between. From germline, CDR1 is SNHLY and CDR2 FYNNEI. CDR3 sequence reads: CASSRTVNTEAFF. In nucleotides, the CDR3 is TGTGCCAGCAGTCGGACAGTCAACACTGAAGCTTTCTTT. The variable domain in full, completed from reference TRBV2 and TRBJ1-1, reads EPEVTQTPSHQVTQMGQEVILRCVPISNHLYFYWYRQILGQKVEFLVSFYNNEISEKSEIFDDQFSVERPDGSNFTLKIRSTKLEDSAMYFCASSRTVNTEAFFGQGTRLTVV.

The CDR3 DNA reads as TGTGCCAGCAGTTCGGACTCCGGGACAGGGGCTACATTAGGCTATGGCTACACCTTC. It encodes CASSSDSGTGATLGYGYTF. V usage is TRBV27 and J usage is TRBJ1-2, with 10 nucleotides matching TRBD1. CDR3 length equals 19 residues. Germline values: CDR1 MNHEY, CDR2 SMNVEV (reference sequence). The junction had 18 bases not matched to a gene; V was cut back by 4 bases and J by 4 bases.

The V call is TRBV13, the J call TRBJ2-2; 8 bases line up with TRBD1. The germline V gene encodes CDR1 PRHDT and CDR2 FYEKMQ (reference sequence). After removal of 5 bases from V and 0 bases from J, the junction contained 8 bases not matched to a gene. The CDR3 runs to 17 residues. CDR3: CASSDRPGGPNTGELFF. The CDR3 DNA sequence: TGTGCCAGCAGCGACCGCCCAGGGGGCCCGAACACCGGGGAGCTGTTTTTT.

In nucleotides, the CDR3 is TGTGCCAGTAGCATTGGGCCTATCGACACCACGCAGTATTTT. Translated: CASSIGPIDTTQYF. V is TRBV19 and J is TRBJ2-3; no reliable D call. This CDR3 contains 14 residues. Per the germline V gene, CDR1 is LNHDA and CDR2 is SQIVND (reference sequence). V was clipped by 6 bases and J by 9 bases, with 19 bases between them.

The gene calls are TRBV4-2 and TRBJ2-1, with D unclear. CDR1 and CDR2 (germline): LGHNA, YNFKEQ. V gave up 4 bases and J gave up 8 bases, with 12 bases separating them. The length of the CDR3 is 13 residues. The CDR3 sequence is CASSLSSEYEQFF. The CDR3 coding sequence is TGTGCCAGCAGCCTCTCCTCCGAGTATGAGCAGTTCTTC.

This chain connects TRBV7-9 to TRBJ2-1; D perhaps matches TRBD2 (6 bases). Germline CDR1 SEHNR, CDR2 FQNEAQ (reference sequence). V was cut by 0 bases and J by 4 bases, with 7 bases left in between. CDR3 size: 14 residues. CDR3 amino acids: CASSLAGGYNEQFF. CDR3 nucleotide sequence: TGTGCCAGCAGCTTAGCGGGGGGTTACAATGAGCAGTTCTTC.

This clone was found a few times. The CDR3 is CAWGRGQGLAGGPDTGELFF. CDR3 nucleotide sequence: TGTGCCTGGGGGAGGGGTCAAGGACTAGCGGGAGGGCCGGACACCGGGGAGCTGTTTTTT. J is TRBJ2-2 and V is TRBV30; 15 bases align to TRBD2. Looked up from germline, CDR1 is GTSNPN and CDR2 is SVGIG (reference sequence). The CDR3 spans 20 residues. J was trimmed by 3 bases and V by 5 bases; bases with no gene match: 16.

V usage is TRBV9 and J usage is TRBJ2-1; 8 bases are shared with TRBD2. Germline V gene data show CDR1 as SGDLS and CDR2 as YYNGEE. V shed 0 bases, J shed 2 bases, and the junction held 7 bases outside the gene matches. The CDR3 spans 17 residues. The CDR3 region has the DNA TGTGCCAGCAGCGTAGGTGGTAGCGGGACGACCTACAATGAGCAGTTCTTC. It yields the protein CASSVGGSGTTYNEQFF.

The chain carries TRBV7-8 and TRBJ1-1, with no clear D. This CDR3 comprises 14 residues. Trimming took off 0 bases at V and 4 bases at J, with 9 bases between the two ends. Per germline, CDR1 SGHVS and CDR2 FQNEAQ. The CDR3, as DNA: TGTGCCAGCAGCTTAGCCCGGGTTACCACTGAAGCTTTCTTT. Translation: CASSLARVTTEAFF.

The gene calls are TRBV27 and TRBJ2-7; D is possibly TRBD1 (6 bases). The CDR3 sequence is 15 residues long. CDR1 and CDR2 (germline): MNHEY, SMNVEV (reference sequence). V lost 0 bases and J 5 bases, leaving 14 bases between the germline ends. DNA of the CDR3: TGTGCCAGCAGTTTATCGGACAGCGGCTATAACGAGCAGTACTTC. Amino acids: CASSLSDSGYNEQYF.

This chain connects TRBV27 to TRBJ2-7; a possible D gene is TRBD1 (6 bases). V lost 4 bases and J 4 bases, leaving 11 bases between the germline ends. CDR1 is MNHEY and CDR2 is SMNVEV in the germline V gene (reference sequence). This CDR3 has 13 amino acids. The CDR3 DNA sequence: TGTGCCAGCAGTTCAGGACAGCTTTACGAGCAGTACTTC. Encoded protein: CASSSGQLYEQYF.

The chain links TRBV4-1 to TRBJ1-2; TRBD1 might be the D (5 bases). The CDR3 loop spans 13 amino acids. V dropped 4 bases and J dropped 7 bases, with 13 bases sitting between them. Germline V gives CDR1 MGHRA, CDR2 YSYEKL. The CDR3 DNA reads TGCGCCAGCAGCCCCCCGGGGGTCCGTGGCTACACCTTC. It codes for CASSPPGVRGYTF.

The chain joins TRBV7-2 to TRBJ2-7; 10 bases agree with TRBD2. V was clipped by 5 bases and J by 0 bases; unmatched bases: 7. The CDR3 extends over 16 amino acids. From germline, CDR1 is SGHTA and CDR2 FQGNSA. The CDR3 DNA reads TGTGCCAGCAGCCTACTAGCGGGATTAAGCTCCTACGAGCAGTACTTC. Its protein product is CASSLLAGLSSYEQYF.

V and J are TRBV4-2 and TRBJ2-7; TRBD2 aligns across 7 bases. CDR3 length equals 18 residues. Germline V gene data show CDR1 as LGHNA and CDR2 as YNFKEQ. V shed 3 bases, J shed 0 bases, and the junction held 14 bases outside the gene matches. As DNA, the CDR3 is TGTGCCAGCAGCCAGGCTCTACCCGCGGGAGTCACCTCCTACGAGCAGTACTTC. This translates into CASSQALPAGVTSYEQYF.

The gene calls are TRBV2 and TRBJ1-1; no reliable D call. V shed 5 bases and J shed 0 bases, with 7 bases lying between them. Germline CDR1 and CDR2: SNHLY and FYNNEI. CDR3 length equals 13 residues. The chain's CDR3 is CASSPELNTEAFF. Written as DNA, the CDR3 is TGTGCCAGCAGTCCGGAGTTGAACACTGAAGCTTTCTTT.

Remarks on this clone: One junction end disagrees with the germline gene, perhaps due to a read error. The rearrangement uses TRBV7-9 and TRBJ2-7, with a possible D match to TRBD2 (6 bases). CDR3 length: 16 amino acids. Germline lookup yields CDR1 SEHNR and CDR2 FQNEAQ (reference sequence). The CDR3: CSSTSGGTPGFYEQYF. The CDR3 DNA reads as TGTTCCAGCACCTCAGGTGGGACTCCTGGATTCTACGAGCAGTACTTC.

On this clone: Sequence at one end of the junction differs from germline and may be a read error. The rearrangement links TRBV5-1 to TRBJ2-7, with D tentatively TRBD2 (6 bases). Per the germline V gene, CDR1 is SGHRS and CDR2 is YFSETQ. This CDR3 spans 16 amino acids. The CDR3 reads CASGFEGGPYADEQYF. The DNA of the CDR3 is TGCGCCAGCGGCTTCGAGGGAGGCCCTTACGCTGACGAGCAGTACTTC.

DNA of the CDR3: TGTGCCAGCATTCCACAGGACCGAGGGGGCACTGAAGCTTTCTTT. Its protein product is CASIPQDRGGTEAFF. The V gene is TRBV6-1, the J gene TRBJ1-1; possible D gene TRBD1, 6 bases. The CDR3 contains 15 residues. The V gene's germline CDR1 is MNHNS and CDR2 SASEGT. Trimming shortened V by 7 bases and J by 4 bases, and 19 bases separated the two germline ends.

V gene TRBV29-1 combines with J gene TRBJ1-5; 10 bases agree with TRBD1. The CDR3 has 14 amino acids. V was pared by 5 bases and J by 6 bases, with 7 bases of the junction left unmatched. Germline V gives CDR1 SQVTM, CDR2 ANQGSEA. In DNA form, the CDR3 reads TGCAGCGTTTCAGGGGACAGGGGCCGTCAGCCCCAGCATTTT. This sequence encodes CSVSGDRGRQPQHF.

This chain connects TRBV5-4 to TRBJ2-5; maybe TRBD1 (6 bases). CDR1 and CDR2 (germline): SGHNT, YYREEE (reference sequence). There are 15 residues in the CDR3. V lost 3 bases to trimming and J lost 5 bases, with 17 bases between them. The CDR3 here is CASSWGLSQGETQYF. CDR3 bases: TGTGCCAGCAGCTGGGGGCTTTCACAAGGGGAGACCCAGTACTTC.

This clone was seen a few times. The V gene is TRBV5-4, the J gene TRBJ2-7; maybe TRBD2 (6 bases). This CDR3 has 12 residues. Germline CDR1 SGHNT, CDR2 YYREEE (reference sequence). Trimming left V 3 bases short and J 7 bases short, with 11 bases between. DNA of the CDR3: TGTGCCAGCAGCTCCATCGCGGGGGAGCAGTACTTC. Its protein product is CASSSIAGEQYF.